This record covers a single TCR beta chain. Here immunoSEQ multiplex PCR was the method, and the copy in TCRdb shows in-frame clones only, minus some. The data hold around 160,000 clones, with approximately 81% observed a single time. These data originate in a study of blood T cell repertoires in COVID-19. Study details: Some COVID-19 samples were acute and others convalescent; all came from the United States, Italy and Spain.

V trimming: 2 bases; J trimming: 7 bases; junction bases outside the gene matches: 10. The CDR3 has 16 amino acids. The V gene's germline CDR1 is MNHEY and CDR2 SVGEGT. The receptor was derived from a human donor in a cohort sampled during active COVID-19. Input material: peripheral blood. The chain uses TRBV6-2 or TRBV6-3 and TRBJ2-1; 8 bases line up with TRBD1. Here the CDR3 reads CASSYDPGRGLNEQFF. DNA for the CDR3: TGTGCCAGCAGTTACGACCCCGGCAGGGGGCTTAATGAGCAGTTCTTC.